These 13 T cell receptor beta chains share one sample of origin, sequenced in a study of cytomegalovirus exposure and HLA in healthy donors. Vbeta (60) and Jbeta (13) primers were used in the PCR. Only in-frame clones appear in the TCRdb table, and some are missing; sequencing was by immunoSEQ multiplex PCR. The sample carries 55,000 to 80,000 clones, 70% to 85% recorded once. Sequenced material: PBMCs. These receptors originate from a man in his fifties or sixties in good health and CMV-seropositive.

The chain joins TRBV19 to TRBJ2-5; D is perhaps TRBD2 (6 bases). Looked up from germline, CDR1 is LNHDA and CDR2 is SQIVND (reference sequence). V dropped 4 bases and J dropped 3 bases, with 12 bases sitting between them. The CDR3 covers 14 residues. The CDR3 bases are TGTGCCAGTAGTAGGCCGGGGGAAAAAGAGACCCAGTACTTC. Protein sequence: CASSRPGEKETQYF. Using reference TRBV19 and TRBJ2-5 for the parts outside the CDR3, the full variable domain is DGGITQSPKYLFRKEGQNVTLSCEQNLNHDAMYWYRQDPGQGLRLIYYSQIVNDFQKGDIAEGYSVSREKKESFPLTVTSAQKNPTAFYLCASSRPGEKETQYFGPGTRLLVL.

The gene calls are TRBV5-1 and TRBJ2-1; the match to TRBD2 covers 10 bases. The V and J ends lost 2 bases and 7 bases, in that order; junction bases with no gene match: 6. The CDR3 runs 15 residues. CDR1 is SGHRS and CDR2 is YFSETQ in the germline V gene. The CDR3 sequence is CASSLKGLAENEQFF. The CDR3 DNA sequence: TGCGCCAGCAGCTTAAAAGGACTAGCGGAGAATGAGCAGTTCTTC.

The V and J genes are TRBV6-1 and TRBJ2-5; maybe TRBD2 (5 bases). The CDR3 contains 18 residues. V was trimmed by 2 bases and J by 1 base, leaving 20 bases between them. CDR1 is MNHNS, CDR2 SASEGT, per germline. This chain's CDR3 is CASSEKKRRTTGQETQYF. CDR3 DNA: TGTGCCAGCAGTGAAAAGAAAAGGAGGACGACGGGCCAAGAGACCCAGTACTTC.

The rearrangement joins TRBV5-1 to TRBJ1-1; 7 bases agree with TRBD1. Germline CDR1 SGHRS, CDR2 YFSETQ. The CDR3 sequence is 17 residues long. Unmatched junction bases numbered 13, after V lost 4 bases and J lost 1 base. Written as DNA, the CDR3 is TGCGCCAGCAGCCGAGCAACCAAGGGACAGACGAACACTGAAGCTTTCTTT. This encodes CASSRATKGQTNTEAFF.

V gene TRBV6-5 combines with J gene TRBJ2-7; D may be TRBD2 (6 bases). Trimming removed 1 base from V and 5 bases from J, with 12 bases in between. Germline loops: CDR1 MNHEY, CDR2 SVGAGI. CDR3 size: 14 residues. CDR3 protein: CASSYFTGTDEQYF. The CDR3 DNA reads TGTGCCAGCAGTTACTTCACGGGGACTGACGAGCAGTACTTC.

The chain employs TRBV5-6 and TRBJ2-1; maybe TRBD2 (5 bases). The ends were cut back, 4 bases at V and 1 base at J, with 9 bases in the middle. Germline V gene sequence: CDR1 SGHDT, CDR2 YYEEEE. This CDR3 is 14 amino acids long. The CDR3 reads CASSEGGSYNEQFF. In DNA form, the CDR3 reads TGTGCCAGCAGCGAAGGAGGATCCTACAATGAGCAGTTCTTC. The full variable domain, completed using reference TRBV5-6 and TRBJ2-1, is DAGVTQSPTHLIKTRGQQVTLRCSPKSGHDTVSWYQQALGQGPQFIFQYYEEEERQRGNFPDRFSGHQFPNYSSELNVNALLLGDSALYLCASSEGGSYNEQFFGPGTRLTVL.

The chain uses TRBV7-9 and TRBJ2-7, with D perhaps matching TRBD1 (5 bases). Trimming pared 5 bases from V and 3 bases from J, leaving 11 bases between. The CDR3 is made up of 13 amino acids. The germline CDR1 and CDR2 sequences are SEHNR and FQNEAQ (reference sequence). CDR3 nucleotide sequence: TGTGCCAGCAGCCCTCGACAGAGCTACGAGCAGTACTTC. Translation gives CASSPRQSYEQYF. Combining the CDR3 with reference TRBV7-9 and TRBJ2-7 gives the whole variable domain DTGVSQNPRHKITKRGQNVTFRCDPISEHNRLYWYRQTLGQGPEFLTYFQNEAQLEKSRLLSDRFSAERPKGSFSTLEIQRTEQGDSAMYLCASSPRQSYEQYFGPGTRLTVT.

This clone has just one count. The genes are TRBV11-2 and TRBJ2-7; the D gene is possibly TRBD1 (5 bases). The CDR3 consists of 15 residues. V was trimmed by 5 bases and J by 0 bases, leaving 14 bases between them. The germline CDR1 and CDR2 sequences are SGHAT and FQNNGV. The CDR3 coding sequence is TGTGCCAGCAGCGTCGGACACGACAGCTCCTACGAGCAGTACTTC. Residues: CASSVGHDSSYEQYF.

The chain employs TRBV5-1 and TRBJ1-1, with 8 positions matching TRBD1. Unmatched junction bases numbered 8, after V lost 7 bases and J lost 3 bases. This CDR3 has 14 residues. Germline-derived CDR1 and CDR2 are SGHRS and YFSETQ. In DNA form, the CDR3 reads TGCGCCAGCGGCCCGGGACAGGTCCACACTGAAGCTTTCTTT. The encoded protein is CASGPGQVHTEAFF.

There are a few counts of this clone. The rearrangement uses TRBV5-1 and TRBJ2-1; D not resolved. In germline, CDR1 is SGHRS, CDR2 YFSETQ. CDR3 length: 13 amino acids. Trimming left V 0 bases short and J 6 bases short, with 7 bases between. CDR3: CASSLEESNEQFF. Here the CDR3 DNA reads TGCGCCAGCAGCTTGGAAGAGAGCAATGAGCAGTTCTTC.

The chain carries TRBV7-2 and TRBJ2-7, with D perhaps TRBD2 (5 bases). The CDR3 has 14 residues. V was pared by 5 bases and J by 5 bases, with 16 bases between. Germline-derived CDR1 and CDR2 are SGHTA and FQGNSA. The CDR3 loop reads CASSPRAEVHEQYF. CDR3 DNA sequence: TGTGCCAGCAGCCCGAGGGCCGAGGTCCACGAGCAGTACTTC.

This clone appeared once. V gene TRBV6-5 combines with J gene TRBJ2-5; 7 nucleotides match TRBD1. The J segment lost 5 bases and the V segment lost 4 bases, leaving 7 bases of the junction unmatched. The CDR3 loop spans 14 amino acids. Germline values: CDR1 MNHEY, CDR2 SVGAGI. The CDR3 spells CASSSPDRDETQYF. The CDR3 DNA follows: TGTGCCAGCAGTTCTCCCGACAGGGATGAGACCCAGTACTTC.

The chain combines TRBV18 with TRBJ2-1; D is unclear. The V gene's germline CDR1 is KGHSH and CDR2 LQKENI. V was pared by 3 bases and J by 8 bases, with 11 bases between. CDR3 size: 13 residues. DNA of the CDR3: TGTGCCAGCTCACCCTCTCCTGCAGATGAGCAGTTCTTC. This sequence encodes CASSPSPADEQFF.